This TCR beta chain was documented in a study of neurological immune-mediated disorders. Many counts were recorded for this clonotype. The target antigen is unknown. The sample's time point: technical triplicate 3. Per the germline V gene, CDR1 is MGHDK and CDR2 is SYGVNS. The CDR3 spans 19 residues. V lost 3 bases and J lost 1, with 23 bases in between. TCRdb processed the 5' RACE reads anew with MiXCR; each CDR3 protein has one entry. The sample records about 45,000 distinct CDR3 sequences, approximately 21% being singletons. Study-level results: Patients with HTLV-1-associated myelopathy had the highest level of TCR clonal expansion, whereas patients with multiple sclerosis had the lowest level, falling beneath the level found in healthy controls.

J is TRBJ2-3 and V is TRBV25-1; a weak D match, TRBD1 (5 bases). The sample consisted of PBMCs. The sequence came from a man between 60 and 75 years old with HTLV-1-associated myelopathy (HAM/TSP). The CDR3 here is CASSDQGRLKMSGTDTQYF. CDR3 in DNA: TGTGCCAGCAGTGACCAGGGTAGATTAAAAATGTCGGGCACAGATACGCAGTATTTT.